This TCR beta chain was profiled in a study of graft-versus-host responses after intestinal transplantation. Study as a whole: Among the recipients, all got anti-thymocyte globulin induction and then tacrolimus and steroids for approximately 3 years. Study findings and constraints: Analysis identified GvH clones in recipient marrow, with some appearing first in ileum or blood.

A note on this clone: As yet, its antigen is unknown.

TCRdb keeps only in-frame clones here, not all; method: immunoSEQ multiplex PCR. The sample gives 85,000 to 90,000 clones, about nine tenths of which show up once; roughly 0.3% is in the top ten. This clonotype originated in a human donor who received an intestinal transplant. This material consisted of unstimulated CD4+ T cells sorted from spleen or lymph node cells, taken before intestinal transplant.

This CDR3 reads CASSRDRGPVYEQYF. CDR3 DNA sequence: TGTGCCAGCAGTCGTGACAGGGGGCCGGTATACGAGCAGTACTTC. The chain combines TRBV5-8 with TRBJ2-7; the match to TRBD1 covers 10 bases. The CDR3 extends over 15 amino acids. The germline V gene has CDR1 SGHTS and CDR2 YDEGEE. V lost 5 bases to trimming and J lost 4 bases; unmatched junction nucleotides: 9.